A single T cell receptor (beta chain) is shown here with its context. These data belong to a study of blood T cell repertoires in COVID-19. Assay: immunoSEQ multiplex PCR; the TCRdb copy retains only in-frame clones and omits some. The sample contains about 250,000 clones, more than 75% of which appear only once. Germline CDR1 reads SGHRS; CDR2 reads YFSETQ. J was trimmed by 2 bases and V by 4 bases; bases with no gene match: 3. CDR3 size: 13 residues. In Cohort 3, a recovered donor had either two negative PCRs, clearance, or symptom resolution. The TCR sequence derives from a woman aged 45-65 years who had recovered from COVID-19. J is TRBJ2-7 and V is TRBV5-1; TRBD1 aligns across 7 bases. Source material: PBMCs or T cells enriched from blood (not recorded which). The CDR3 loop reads CASSMDRTYEQYF. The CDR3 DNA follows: TGCGCCAGCAGCATGGACAGGACCTACGAGCAGTACTTC.